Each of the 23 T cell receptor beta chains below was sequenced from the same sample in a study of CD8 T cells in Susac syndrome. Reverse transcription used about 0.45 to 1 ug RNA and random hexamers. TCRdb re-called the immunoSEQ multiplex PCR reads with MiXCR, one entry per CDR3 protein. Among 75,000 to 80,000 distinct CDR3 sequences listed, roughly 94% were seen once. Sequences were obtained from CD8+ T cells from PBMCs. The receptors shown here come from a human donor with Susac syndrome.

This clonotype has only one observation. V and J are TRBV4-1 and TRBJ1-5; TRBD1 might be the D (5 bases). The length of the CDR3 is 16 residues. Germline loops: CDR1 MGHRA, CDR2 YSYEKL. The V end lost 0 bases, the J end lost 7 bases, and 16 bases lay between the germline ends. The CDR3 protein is CASSQDRGRVGQPQHF. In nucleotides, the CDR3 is TGCGCCAGCAGCCAAGATAGGGGCAGGGTCGGCCAGCCCCAGCATTTT.

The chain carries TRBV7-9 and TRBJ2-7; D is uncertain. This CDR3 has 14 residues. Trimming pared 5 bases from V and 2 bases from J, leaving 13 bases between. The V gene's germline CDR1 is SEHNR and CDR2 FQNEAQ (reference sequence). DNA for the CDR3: TGTGCCAGCAGCCCGCGCGGATCCACCTACGAGCAGTACTTC. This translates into CASSPRGSTYEQYF.

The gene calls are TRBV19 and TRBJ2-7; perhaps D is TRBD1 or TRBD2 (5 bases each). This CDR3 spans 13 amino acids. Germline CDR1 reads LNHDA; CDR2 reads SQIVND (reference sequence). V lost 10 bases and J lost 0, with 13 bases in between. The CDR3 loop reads CATARDVSYEQYF. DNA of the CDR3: TGTGCCACCGCCCGGGACGTCTCCTACGAGCAGTACTTC.

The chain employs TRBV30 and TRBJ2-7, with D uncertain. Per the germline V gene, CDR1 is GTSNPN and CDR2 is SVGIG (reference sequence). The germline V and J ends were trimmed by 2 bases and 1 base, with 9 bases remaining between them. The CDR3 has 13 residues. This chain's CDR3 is CAWSSGFSYEQYF. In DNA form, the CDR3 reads TGTGCCTGGAGTTCCGGTTTTTCCTACGAGCAGTACTTC.

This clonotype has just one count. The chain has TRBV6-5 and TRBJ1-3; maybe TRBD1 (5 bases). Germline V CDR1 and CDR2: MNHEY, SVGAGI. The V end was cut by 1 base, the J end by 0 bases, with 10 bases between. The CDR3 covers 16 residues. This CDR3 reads CASSYLSQASGNTIYF. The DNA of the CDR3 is TGTGCCAGCAGTTACTTATCACAGGCCTCTGGAAACACCATATATTTT.

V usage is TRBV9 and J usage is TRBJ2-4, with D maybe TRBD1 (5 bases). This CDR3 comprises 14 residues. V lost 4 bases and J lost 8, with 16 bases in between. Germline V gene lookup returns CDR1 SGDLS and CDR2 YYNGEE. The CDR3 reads CASSPDGLRDIQYF. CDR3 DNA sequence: TGTGCCAGCAGCCCAGACGGCCTCAGGGACATTCAGTACTTC.

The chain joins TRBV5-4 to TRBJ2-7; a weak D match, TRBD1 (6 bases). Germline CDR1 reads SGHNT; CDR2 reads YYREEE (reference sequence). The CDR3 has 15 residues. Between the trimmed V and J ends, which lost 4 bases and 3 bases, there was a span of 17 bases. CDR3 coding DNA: TGTGCCAGCAGCCGGGACATTCGTGAAATCTACGAGCAGTACTTC. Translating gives CASSRDIREIYEQYF.

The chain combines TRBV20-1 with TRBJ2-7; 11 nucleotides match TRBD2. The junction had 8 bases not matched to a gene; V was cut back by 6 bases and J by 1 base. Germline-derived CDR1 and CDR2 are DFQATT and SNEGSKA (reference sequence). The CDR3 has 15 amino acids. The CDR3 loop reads CSARIAGGSSYEQYF. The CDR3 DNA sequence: TGCAGTGCGAGAATAGCGGGGGGGAGTTCCTACGAGCAGTACTTC.

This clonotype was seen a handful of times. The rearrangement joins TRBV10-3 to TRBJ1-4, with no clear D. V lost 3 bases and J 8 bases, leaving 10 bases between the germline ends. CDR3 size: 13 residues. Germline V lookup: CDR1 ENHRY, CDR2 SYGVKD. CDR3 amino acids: CAISEMEDEKLFF. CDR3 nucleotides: TGTGCCATCAGTGAAATGGAGGACGAAAAACTGTTTTTT.

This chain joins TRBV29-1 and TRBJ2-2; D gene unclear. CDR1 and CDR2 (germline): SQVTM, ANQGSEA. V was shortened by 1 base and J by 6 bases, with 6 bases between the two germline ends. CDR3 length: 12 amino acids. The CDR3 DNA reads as TGCAGCGTTGAAGCCCTTGCCGGGGAGCTGTTTTTT. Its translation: CSVEALAGELFF.

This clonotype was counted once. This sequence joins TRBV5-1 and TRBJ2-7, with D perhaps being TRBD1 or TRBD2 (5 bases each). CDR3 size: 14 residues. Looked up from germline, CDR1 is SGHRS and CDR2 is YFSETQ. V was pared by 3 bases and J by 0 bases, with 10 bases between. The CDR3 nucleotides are TGCGCCAGCAGCTACTTCGGGACCTCCTACGAGCAGTACTTC. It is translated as CASSYFGTSYEQYF.

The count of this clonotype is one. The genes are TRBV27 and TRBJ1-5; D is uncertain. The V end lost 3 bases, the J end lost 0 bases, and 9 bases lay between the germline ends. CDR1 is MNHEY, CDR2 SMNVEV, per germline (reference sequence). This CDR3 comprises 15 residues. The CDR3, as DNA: TGTGCCAGCAGTTTGTCAGCCTATAGCAATCAGCCCCAGCATTTT. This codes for CASSLSAYSNQPQHF.

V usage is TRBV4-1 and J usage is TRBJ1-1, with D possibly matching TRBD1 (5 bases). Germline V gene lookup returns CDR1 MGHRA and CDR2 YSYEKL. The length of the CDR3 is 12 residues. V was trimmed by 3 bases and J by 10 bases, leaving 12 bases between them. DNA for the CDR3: TGCGCCAGCAGCCAGGGGACGGTGGGAGCTTTCTTT. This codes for CASSQGTVGAFF.

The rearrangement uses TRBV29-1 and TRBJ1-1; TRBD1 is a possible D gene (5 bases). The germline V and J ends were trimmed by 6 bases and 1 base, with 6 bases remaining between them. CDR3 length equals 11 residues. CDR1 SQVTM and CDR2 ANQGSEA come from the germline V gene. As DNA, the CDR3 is TGCAGCGTACAGGAGAACACTGAAGCTTTCTTT. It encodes CSVQENTEAFF.

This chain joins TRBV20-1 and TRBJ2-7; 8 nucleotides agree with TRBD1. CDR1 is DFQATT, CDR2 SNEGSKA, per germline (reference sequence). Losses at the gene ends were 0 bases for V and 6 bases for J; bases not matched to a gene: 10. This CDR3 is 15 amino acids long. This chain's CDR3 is CSARDGSDRVFEQYF. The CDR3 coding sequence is TGCAGTGCTAGAGATGGGTCGGACAGGGTATTCGAGCAGTACTTC.

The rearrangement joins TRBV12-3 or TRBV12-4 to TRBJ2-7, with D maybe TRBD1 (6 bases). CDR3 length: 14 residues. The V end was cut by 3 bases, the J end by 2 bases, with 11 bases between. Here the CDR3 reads CASSFDRFTYEQYF. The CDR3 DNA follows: TGTGCCAGCAGTTTCGACAGGTTCACCTACGAGCAGTACTTC.

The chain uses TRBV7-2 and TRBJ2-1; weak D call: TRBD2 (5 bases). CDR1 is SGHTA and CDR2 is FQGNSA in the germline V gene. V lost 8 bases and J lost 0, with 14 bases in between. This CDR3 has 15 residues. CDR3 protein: CASGLARSSYNEQFF. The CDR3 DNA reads TGTGCCAGCGGACTGGCGCGGAGCTCCTACAATGAGCAGTTCTTC. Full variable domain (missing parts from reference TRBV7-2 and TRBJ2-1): GAGVSQSPSNKVTEKGKDVELRCDPISGHTALYWYRQSLGQGLEFLIYFQGNSAPDKSGLPSDRFSAERTGGSVSTLTIQRTQQEDSAVYLCASGLARSSYNEQFFGPGTRLTVL.

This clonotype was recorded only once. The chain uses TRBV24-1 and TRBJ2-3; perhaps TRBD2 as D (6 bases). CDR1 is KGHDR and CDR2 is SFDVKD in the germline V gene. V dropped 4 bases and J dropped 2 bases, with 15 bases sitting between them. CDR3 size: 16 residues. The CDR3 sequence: CATSDPRDSLTDTQYF. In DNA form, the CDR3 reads TGTGCCACCAGTGACCCACGGGACTCCCTCACAGATACGCAGTATTTT.

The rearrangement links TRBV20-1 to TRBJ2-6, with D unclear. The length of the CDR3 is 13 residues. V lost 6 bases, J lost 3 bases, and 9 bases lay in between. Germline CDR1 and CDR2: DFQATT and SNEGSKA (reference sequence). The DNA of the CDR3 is TGCAGTGCCAGAACGATTGGGGCCAACGTCCTGACTTTC. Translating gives CSARTIGANVLTF.

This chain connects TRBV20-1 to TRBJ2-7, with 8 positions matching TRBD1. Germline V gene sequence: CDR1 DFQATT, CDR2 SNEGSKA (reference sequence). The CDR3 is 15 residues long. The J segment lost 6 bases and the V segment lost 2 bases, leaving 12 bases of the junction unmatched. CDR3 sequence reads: CSARYRTGNLGEQYF. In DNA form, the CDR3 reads TGCAGTGCTAGATATCGGACAGGGAATTTGGGCGAGCAGTACTTC.

The CDR3 reads CATSRDRDRVNYGYTF. The CDR3 DNA reads as TGTGCCACCAGCAGAGATAGGGACAGGGTCAACTATGGCTACACCTTC. V and J are TRBV15 and TRBJ1-2, with 9 positions matching TRBD1. The V and J ends lost 0 bases and 2 bases, in that order; junction bases with no gene match: 4. The CDR3 is 16 residues long. Germline assignment: CDR1 LNHNV and CDR2 YYDKDF (reference sequence).

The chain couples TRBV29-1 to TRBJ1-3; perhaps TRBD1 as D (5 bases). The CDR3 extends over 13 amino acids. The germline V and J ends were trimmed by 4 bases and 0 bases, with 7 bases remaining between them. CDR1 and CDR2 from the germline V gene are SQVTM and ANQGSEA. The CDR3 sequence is CSVGGVSGNTIYF. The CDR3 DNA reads TGCAGCGTTGGGGGGGTCTCTGGAAACACCATATATTTT.

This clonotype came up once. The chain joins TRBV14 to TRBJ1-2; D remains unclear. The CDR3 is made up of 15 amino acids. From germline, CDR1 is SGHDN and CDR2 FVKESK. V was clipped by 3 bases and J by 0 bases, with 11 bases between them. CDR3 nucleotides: TGTGCCAGCAGCCAGAGGACGGATCCTAACTATGGCTACACCTTC. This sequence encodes CASSQRTDPNYGYTF.